The rows below give T cell receptor beta chains drawn from one sample of a study of blood T cell repertoires in COVID-19. The repertoire was sequenced with immunoSEQ multiplex PCR; TCRdb's copy has only in-frame clones and lacks some. This sample yields 230,000 or so clones, of which around 84% are seen a single time; approximately 6.6% belongs to the top ten. The sequencing sample was made of PBMCs or T cells enriched from blood (not recorded which). These TCRs come from a woman aged 45 to 65 who had been exposed to COVID-19. Each CDR3 is given with its conserved first and last residue. Fields, in order: clone size, CDR3 length, J gene, V gene, D gene, CDR3 DNA, CDR3 protein. D genes are given only for firm matches. Clone size is stated in some rows and not others, as once, few, many or a class when expanded.

clone_size: .
cdr3_length: 15
j_call: TRBJ1-2
v_call: TRBV14
d_call: .
cdr3_nt: TGTGCCAGCAGCCAAGATCGGTGGGCAGGGGACGGCTACACCTTC
cdr3_aa: CASSQDRWAGDGYTF

clone_size: .
cdr3_length: 12
j_call: TRBJ1-1
v_call: TRBV15
d_call: .
cdr3_nt: TGTGCCACCAGCAGACCCGACAGGAAAGCTTTCTTT
cdr3_aa: CATSRPDRKAFF

clone_size: .
cdr3_length: 15
j_call: TRBJ1-6
v_call: TRBV2
d_call: TRBD1
cdr3_nt: TGTGCCAGCAGTGAATTAAGGCAGGGGGGTTCACCCCTCCACTTT
cdr3_aa: CASSELRQGGSPLHF

clone_size: .
cdr3_length: 15
j_call: TRBJ2-7
v_call: TRBV5-1
d_call: .
cdr3_nt: TGCGCCAGCAGTACGGCCCGCTACGGGAACGACGAGCAGTACTTC
cdr3_aa: CASSTARYGNDEQYF

clone_size: .
cdr3_length: 16
j_call: TRBJ1-3
v_call: TRBV5-1
d_call: TRBD1
cdr3_nt: TGCGCCAGCTGCCGAGGGACAGGGGGCTCTGGAAACACCATATATTTT
cdr3_aa: CASCRGTGGSGNTIYF

clone_size: once
cdr3_length: 16
j_call: TRBJ1-1
v_call: TRBV2
d_call: .
cdr3_nt: TGTGCCAGCAGTGAAAGCAGCCTCAGGTTGAACACTGAAGCTTTCTTT
cdr3_aa: CASSESSLRLNTEAFF

clone_size: .
cdr3_length: 15
j_call: TRBJ2-3
v_call: TRBV6-5
d_call: TRBD2
cdr3_nt: TGTGCCAGCAGTCTTAATGCGGGGGGCACAGATACGCAGTATTTT
cdr3_aa: CASSLNAGGTDTQYF

clone_size: .
cdr3_length: 16
j_call: TRBJ1-2
v_call: TRBV28
d_call: TRBD1
cdr3_nt: TGTGCCAGCAGCCTATATGGACAGGGATCGAGAGGCGGCTACACCTTC
cdr3_aa: CASSLYGQGSRGGYTF

clone_size: .
cdr3_length: 12
j_call: TRBJ1-2
v_call: TRBV12-3/TRBV12-4
d_call: .
cdr3_nt: TGTGCCAGCGGCAGACGGACTAGTGGCTACACCTTC
cdr3_aa: CASGRRTSGYTF

clone_size: .
cdr3_length: 14
j_call: TRBJ2-2
v_call: TRBV2
d_call: .
cdr3_nt: TGTGCCAGCAGTGATGGAGGGGACGGCGGGGAGCTGTTTTTT
cdr3_aa: CASSDGGDGGELFF

clone_size: .
cdr3_length: 14
j_call: TRBJ2-2
v_call: TRBV2
d_call: .
cdr3_nt: TGTGCCAGCAGTGACAGGGCCGGCGCCGGGGAGCTGTTTTTT
cdr3_aa: CASSDRAGAGELFF

clone_size: few
cdr3_length: 13
j_call: TRBJ1-2
v_call: TRBV10-3
d_call: TRBD1
cdr3_nt: TGTGCCATCTCCCGGGACAGCGGCTATGGCTACACCTTC
cdr3_aa: CAISRDSGYGYTF

clone_size: .
cdr3_length: 13
j_call: TRBJ2-7
v_call: TRBV6-5
d_call: .
cdr3_nt: TGTGCCAGCAGTACCGGGAGAAGATACGAGCAGTACTTC
cdr3_aa: CASSTGRRYEQYF

clone_size: .
cdr3_length: 14
j_call: TRBJ2-7
v_call: TRBV2
d_call: .
cdr3_nt: TGTGCCAGCAGTGAATCAACAGGAGCCTACGAGCAGTACTTC
cdr3_aa: CASSESTGAYEQYF

clone_size: .
cdr3_length: 15
j_call: TRBJ1-4
v_call: TRBV5-4
d_call: .
cdr3_nt: TGTGCCAGCAGCAAAAAAAACGACTGGAATGAAAAACTGTTTTTT
cdr3_aa: CASSKKNDWNEKLFF

clone_size: .
cdr3_length: 12
j_call: TRBJ2-2
v_call: TRBV29-1
d_call: TRBD1
cdr3_nt: TGCAGCGGCTCAGGGGGCACCGGGGAGCTGTTTTTT
cdr3_aa: CSGSGGTGELFF

clone_size: .
cdr3_length: 14
j_call: TRBJ2-5
v_call: TRBV24-1
d_call: .
cdr3_nt: TGTGCCACCAGTGCGACGGCAGGGGGGGAGACCCAGTACTTC
cdr3_aa: CATSATAGGETQYF

clone_size: once
cdr3_length: 15
j_call: TRBJ1-3
v_call: TRBV10-1
d_call: TRBD1
cdr3_nt: TGCGCCAGCAGCCCGGGACAGGGGTTTGCAAACACCATATATTTT
cdr3_aa: CASSPGQGFANTIYF

clone_size: few
cdr3_length: 17
j_call: TRBJ2-4
v_call: TRBV6-1
d_call: TRBD1
cdr3_nt: TGTGCCAGCAGTGAATGGGGACAGGTACTAGCCAAAAACATTCAGTACTTC
cdr3_aa: CASSEWGQVLAKNIQYF

clone_size: .
cdr3_length: 15
j_call: TRBJ2-7
v_call: TRBV14
d_call: TRBD1
cdr3_nt: TGTGCCAGCAGCACCCGAAGGGGACAGGACTACGAGCAGTACTTC
cdr3_aa: CASSTRRGQDYEQYF

clone_size: .
cdr3_length: 14
j_call: TRBJ2-1
v_call: TRBV27
d_call: .
cdr3_nt: TGTGCCAGCAGTTCGCGGGGACTCCCCAATGAGCAGTTCTTC
cdr3_aa: CASSSRGLPNEQFF

clone_size: .
cdr3_length: 14
j_call: TRBJ1-2
v_call: TRBV5-4
d_call: .
cdr3_nt: TGTGCCAGCAGCTTGAACAGGGAGCGCTATGGCTACACCTTC
cdr3_aa: CASSLNRERYGYTF

clone_size: .
cdr3_length: 15
j_call: TRBJ1-1
v_call: TRBV6-5
d_call: TRBD1
cdr3_nt: TGTGCCAGCATCCTTGGGGACAGGGCCAACACTGAAGCTTTCTTT
cdr3_aa: CASILGDRANTEAFF

clone_size: .
cdr3_length: 15
j_call: TRBJ2-4
v_call: TRBV7-2
d_call: .
cdr3_nt: TGTGCCAGCAGCCCATCGGGAAAGGCCAAAAACATTCAGTACTTC
cdr3_aa: CASSPSGKAKNIQYF

clone_size: .
cdr3_length: 13
j_call: TRBJ1-3
v_call: TRBV29-1
d_call: .
cdr3_nt: TGCAGCGGGGGGACGGGCTCTGGAAACACCATATATTTT
cdr3_aa: CSGGTGSGNTIYF

clone_size: .
cdr3_length: 17
j_call: TRBJ1-1
v_call: TRBV5-1
d_call: TRBD1
cdr3_nt: TGCGCCAGCAGCTTGAGGACAGGGACGTCGGGGAACACTGAAGCTTTCTTT
cdr3_aa: CASSLRTGTSGNTEAFF

clone_size: .
cdr3_length: 14
j_call: TRBJ1-5
v_call: TRBV6-5
d_call: .
cdr3_nt: TGTGCCAGCAGCCAGACAGTAAACAATCAGCCCCAGCATTTT
cdr3_aa: CASSQTVNNQPQHF

clone_size: few
cdr3_length: 14
j_call: TRBJ2-2
v_call: TRBV24-1
d_call: .
cdr3_nt: TGTGCCACCAATGAGGGGCGGAACACCGGGGAGCTGTTTTTT
cdr3_aa: CATNEGRNTGELFF

clone_size: .
cdr3_length: 14
j_call: TRBJ2-2
v_call: TRBV5-8
d_call: .
cdr3_nt: TGTGCCAGCATGTGGCCAGGCCAAACGCGGGAGCTGTTTTTT
cdr3_aa: CASMWPGQTRELFF

clone_size: .
cdr3_length: 16
j_call: TRBJ2-3
v_call: TRBV21-1
d_call: .
cdr3_nt: TGTGCCAGCAGCATTCGGGACAGGGGGTGGACAGATACGCAGTATTTT
cdr3_aa: CASSIRDRGWTDTQYF

clone_size: once
cdr3_length: 17
j_call: TRBJ2-3
v_call: TRBV18
d_call: .
cdr3_nt: TGTGCCAGCTCACCAAACAGCCCATTATCTAGCACAGATACGCAGTATTTT
cdr3_aa: CASSPNSPLSSTDTQYF

clone_size: few
cdr3_length: 15
j_call: TRBJ1-5
v_call: TRBV19
d_call: .
cdr3_nt: TGTGCCAGTAGGCCCGGGGGAAGTAGCAATCAGCCCCAGCATTTT
cdr3_aa: CASRPGGSSNQPQHF

clone_size: .
cdr3_length: 14
j_call: TRBJ1-2
v_call: TRBV3-1/TRBV3-2
d_call: .
cdr3_nt: TGTGCCAGCAGCCAAGGAACAGGGTGGTCAGGCTACACCTTC
cdr3_aa: CASSQGTGWSGYTF

clone_size: .
cdr3_length: 12
j_call: TRBJ1-3
v_call: TRBV12-3/TRBV12-4
d_call: .
cdr3_nt: TGTGCCAGCAGTTTGGGCGGAAACACCATATATTTT
cdr3_aa: CASSLGGNTIYF

clone_size: .
cdr3_length: 17
j_call: TRBJ1-1
v_call: TRBV2
d_call: TRBD1
cdr3_nt: TGTGCCAGCAGTGCCCGGGACAGGGCGGGGGGATTCACTGAAGCTTTCTTT
cdr3_aa: CASSARDRAGGFTEAFF

clone_size: .
cdr3_length: 15
j_call: TRBJ1-2
v_call: TRBV9
d_call: .
cdr3_nt: TGTGCCAGCAGCGTAGATGGCAGTACTAACTATGGCTACACCTTC
cdr3_aa: CASSVDGSTNYGYTF

clone_size: few
cdr3_length: 13
j_call: TRBJ2-1
v_call: TRBV10-2
d_call: TRBD1
cdr3_nt: TGCGCCAGCCGACAGGGGATCTACAATGAGCAGTTCTTC
cdr3_aa: CASRQGIYNEQFF

clone_size: .
cdr3_length: 15
j_call: TRBJ1-4
v_call: TRBV5-1
d_call: TRBD1
cdr3_nt: TGCGCCAGCAGCTTGGGGACAGGGACTAATGAAAAACTGTTTTTT
cdr3_aa: CASSLGTGTNEKLFF

clone_size: .
cdr3_length: 13
j_call: TRBJ2-3
v_call: TRBV12-3/TRBV12-4
d_call: .
cdr3_nt: TGTGCCAGCGCCTCCCGGGGCACAGATACGCAGTATTTT
cdr3_aa: CASASRGTDTQYF

clone_size: few
cdr3_length: 16
j_call: TRBJ2-7
v_call: TRBV9
d_call: TRBD2
cdr3_nt: TGTGCCAGCAGCGTAGTGGGTAGCGGGGTTTCCTACGAGCAGTACTTC
cdr3_aa: CASSVVGSGVSYEQYF

clone_size: .
cdr3_length: 17
j_call: TRBJ2-3
v_call: TRBV11-3
d_call: TRBD1
cdr3_nt: TGTGCCAGCAGCTCCCGCGGACAGGGATTAAGCACAGATACGCAGTATTTT
cdr3_aa: CASSSRGQGLSTDTQYF

clone_size: .
cdr3_length: 17
j_call: TRBJ2-5
v_call: TRBV7-2
d_call: TRBD2
cdr3_nt: TGTGCCAGCAGCTTAGGGCAACTAGCGGGGGGAACAAAGACCCAGTACTTC
cdr3_aa: CASSLGQLAGGTKTQYF

clone_size: .
cdr3_length: 15
j_call: TRBJ1-2
v_call: TRBV5-4
d_call: TRBD1
cdr3_nt: TGTGCCAGCAGCCTCCGGGACAGGACTCCCTATGGCTACACCTTC
cdr3_aa: CASSLRDRTPYGYTF

clone_size: .
cdr3_length: 12
j_call: TRBJ1-1
v_call: TRBV12-5
d_call: .
cdr3_nt: TGTGCTAGTGGGGAGGGTGGTACTGAAGCTTTCTTT
cdr3_aa: CASGEGGTEAFF

clone_size: once
cdr3_length: 13
j_call: TRBJ1-1
v_call: TRBV7-9
d_call: .
cdr3_nt: TGTGCCACGGGGGGAGAACCGAACACTGAAGCTTTCTTT
cdr3_aa: CATGGEPNTEAFF

clone_size: .
cdr3_length: 15
j_call: TRBJ2-7
v_call: TRBV3-1/TRBV3-2
d_call: TRBD2
cdr3_nt: TGTGCCAGCAGCCGAACTAGCGGGGGCCTATACGAGCAGTACTTC
cdr3_aa: CASSRTSGGLYEQYF

clone_size: .
cdr3_length: 15
j_call: TRBJ1-3
v_call: TRBV19
d_call: TRBD1
cdr3_nt: TGTGCCAGTGGATACAGGGGAATTTCTGGAAACACCATATATTTT
cdr3_aa: CASGYRGISGNTIYF

clone_size: .
cdr3_length: 14
j_call: TRBJ2-5
v_call: TRBV12-5
d_call: .
cdr3_nt: TGTGCTAGTACCTCGGGAGGGGGCGAAGAGACCCAGTACTTC
cdr3_aa: CASTSGGGEETQYF

clone_size: .
cdr3_length: 15
j_call: TRBJ1-4
v_call: TRBV7-2
d_call: TRBD1
cdr3_nt: TGTGCCAGCAGCGGAGACAGGGGGCCGGGGGAAAAACTGTTTTTT
cdr3_aa: CASSGDRGPGEKLFF

clone_size: .
cdr3_length: 16
j_call: TRBJ1-6
v_call: TRBV15
d_call: .
cdr3_nt: TGTGCCACCAGCAGAGGGTCGAGCTCCTATAATTCACCCCTCCACTTT
cdr3_aa: CATSRGSSSYNSPLHF

clone_size: once
cdr3_length: 13
j_call: TRBJ2-5
v_call: TRBV19
d_call: .
cdr3_nt: TGTGCCAGTAGTAGTTCCAGGCAAGAGACCCAGTACTTC
cdr3_aa: CASSSSRQETQYF

clone_size: .
cdr3_length: 16
j_call: TRBJ1-4
v_call: TRBV27
d_call: .
cdr3_nt: TGTGCCAGCAGCCCTACCGGAGCCGGGGCTAATGAAAAACTGTTTTTT
cdr3_aa: CASSPTGAGANEKLFF

clone_size: .
cdr3_length: 15
j_call: TRBJ1-1
v_call: TRBV11-2
d_call: .
cdr3_nt: TGTGCCAGCAGCTTCGAGGTTGGGTCGAACACTGAAGCTTTCTTT
cdr3_aa: CASSFEVGSNTEAFF

clone_size: .
cdr3_length: 16
j_call: TRBJ2-1
v_call: TRBV9
d_call: TRBD2
cdr3_nt: TGTGCCAGCAGCGGCTTAGCGGGGGGGAGTTATAATGAGCAGTTCTTC
cdr3_aa: CASSGLAGGSYNEQFF

clone_size: .
cdr3_length: 15
j_call: TRBJ1-2
v_call: TRBV6-4
d_call: .
cdr3_nt: TGTGCCAGCAGTGAAGGAGGAAACTATGCCGGGAGCTACACCTTC
cdr3_aa: CASSEGGNYAGSYTF

clone_size: .
cdr3_length: 12
j_call: TRBJ1-1
v_call: TRBV12-3/TRBV12-4
d_call: .
cdr3_nt: TGTGCCAGCAGTTTTCGAGGAACTGAAGCTTTCTTT
cdr3_aa: CASSFRGTEAFF

clone_size: .
cdr3_length: 16
j_call: TRBJ1-3
v_call: TRBV7-2
d_call: TRBD1
cdr3_nt: TGTGCCAGCACCCACAAACCAGGGGGCTCTGGAAACACCATATATTTT
cdr3_aa: CASTHKPGGSGNTIYF

clone_size: once
cdr3_length: 11
j_call: TRBJ1-1
v_call: TRBV12-5
d_call: .
cdr3_nt: TGTGCTGGAGGGGGGGCTACTGAAGCTTTCTTT
cdr3_aa: CAGGGATEAFF

clone_size: .
cdr3_length: 18
j_call: TRBJ2-1
v_call: TRBV11-2
d_call: .
cdr3_nt: TGTGCCAGCAGCTTAAAGCCGTCGGTAGCGGCCTCAGACAATGAGCAGTTCTTC
cdr3_aa: CASSLKPSVAASDNEQFF

clone_size: .
cdr3_length: 14
j_call: TRBJ1-1
v_call: TRBV5-5
d_call: TRBD1
cdr3_nt: TGTGCCAGCGAGGGCGTCAGGGGGTGGACTGAAGCTTTCTTT
cdr3_aa: CASEGVRGWTEAFF